In this sample, the clone carrying this T cell receptor (beta chain) turned up many times. Its target is not known. The germline gives CDR1 MGHRA, CDR2 YSYEKL. This CDR3 spans 13 amino acids. The V and J ends lost 1 base and 1 base respectively, with 4 bases between them. These data come from a study of molecular identifiers for immune sequencing clone quantification. Study-level findings and limits: Over 99% of CMV-specific effector molecules, but under 1% of naive ones, were in clones above 20 copies.

Previously described methods and listed TCR primers were used for bulk TCR libraries. TCRdb recomputed calls from the PCR reads with MiXCR, one row per CDR3 protein. Here the sample spans 250,000 to 400,000 distinct CDR3 sequences, 20% to 25% being singletons. Sequenced sample: naive CD8+ T cells from blood, with Jurkat cell RNA spiked in. Subset: FACS-sorted CD8+CD4-CCR7+CD45RA+ naive T cells. The sequence derives from a human donor in good health. Some libraries in this study had Jurkat cell RNA spiked in. The rearrangement links TRBV4-1 to TRBJ1-1; D is unresolved. The CDR3 coding sequence is TGCGCCAGCAGCCAAGTGCGGAACACTGAAGCTTTCTTT. Protein sequence: CASSQVRNTEAFF.